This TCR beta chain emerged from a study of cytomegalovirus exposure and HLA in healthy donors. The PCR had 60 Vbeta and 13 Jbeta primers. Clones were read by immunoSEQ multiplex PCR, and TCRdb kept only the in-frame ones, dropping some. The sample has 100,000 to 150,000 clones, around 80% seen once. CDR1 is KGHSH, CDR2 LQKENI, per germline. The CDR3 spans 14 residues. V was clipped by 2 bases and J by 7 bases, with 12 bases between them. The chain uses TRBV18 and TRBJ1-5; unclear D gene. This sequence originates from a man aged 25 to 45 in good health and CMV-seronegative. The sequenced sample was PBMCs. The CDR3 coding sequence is TGTGCCAGCTCACCAAGTTCGAGGGAGCAGCCCCAGCATTTT. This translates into CASSPSSREQPQHF.